Following are 18 T cell receptor beta chains from one sample sequenced in a study of T cell repertoires in cytomegalovirus infection. TCRdb processed the reads anew with MiXCR; each CDR3 protein has one entry. The sample consists of more than 400,000 distinct CDR3 sequences, 26% of them appearing once. The sequencing sample was made of PBMCs. The receptors were sampled from a human donor in good health (CMV status not recorded). Some clones in this sample may be carry-over from other donors' samples.

The rearrangement uses TRBV9 and TRBJ1-6; TRBD1 matches 10 bases. V lost 8 bases, J lost 9 bases, and 5 bases stayed unmatched. Per germline, CDR1 SGDLS and CDR2 YYNGEE. This CDR3 has 13 residues. DNA of the CDR3: TGTGCCAGTGCCGGGACAGGGGCTTCACCCCTCCACTTT. It encodes CASAGTGASPLHF.

This clonotype was counted between two and nine times. The V and J genes are TRBV7-3 and TRBJ2-1; TRBD2 might be the D (5 bases). Trimming stripped 4 bases from V and 5 bases from J, with 12 bases between. CDR1 SGHTA and CDR2 FQGTGA come from the germline V gene. There are 14 residues in the CDR3. The CDR3 nucleotides are TGTGCCAGCAGCTCCGTGGGGAGTGACAATGAGCAGTTCTTC. This translates into CASSSVGSDNEQFF.

The chain recombines TRBV2 with TRBJ2-7; 9 bases are a match to TRBD2. This CDR3 comprises 15 residues. Trimming removed 7 bases from V and 0 bases from J; junction bases left unmatched: 7. The germline V gene encodes CDR1 SNHLY and CDR2 FYNNEI. DNA of the CDR3: TGTGCCAGCAACCCGCTAGCGGGACGCTCCTACGAGCAGTACTTC. This codes for CASNPLAGRSYEQYF.

The chain joins TRBV20-1 to TRBJ2-1; 15 bases map to TRBD2. Trimming took 5 bases from V and 0 from J; bases not matched to a gene: 5. Germline lookup yields CDR1 DFQATT and CDR2 SNEGSKA (reference sequence). The CDR3 runs 17 residues. The CDR3 loop is CSAPGLAGGPSYNEQFF. In nucleotides, the CDR3 is TGCAGTGCTCCCGGACTAGCGGGAGGGCCCTCCTACAATGAGCAGTTCTTC.

This clonotype was seen at least ten times. As DNA, the CDR3 is TGTGCCAGCAGCTTTGCGGCAGGGCCGAAGTCCTACGAGCAGTACTTC. This sequence encodes CASSFAAGPKSYEQYF. V gene TRBV7-9 combines with J gene TRBJ2-7; a weak D match, TRBD1 (5 bases). The CDR3 is 16 amino acids. Germline V gene sequence: CDR1 SEHNR, CDR2 FQNEAQ (reference sequence). The V and J ends lost 3 bases and 1 base respectively, with 16 bases between them. Together with reference TRBV7-9 and TRBJ2-7, the CDR3 gives the full variable domain: DTGVSQNPRHKITKRGQNVTFRCDPISEHNRLYWYRQTLGQGPEFLTYFQNEAQLEKSRLLSDRFSAERPKGSFSTLEIQRTEQGDSAMYLCASSFAAGPKSYEQYFGPGTRLTVT.

The chain carries TRBV6-8 and TRBJ2-3, with TRBD2 matching 11 bases. J gave up 4 bases and V 6 bases, and 21 bases lay outside the gene matches. CDR1 is MNHGY, CDR2 SAAAGT, per germline. This CDR3 spans 20 amino acids. This CDR3 is CASSNFRGRGLAGGADTQYF. CDR3 coding DNA: TGTGCCAGCAGCAACTTCAGGGGGCGCGGACTAGCGGGTGGAGCAGATACGCAGTATTTT.

Comment on this clonotype: A read error is possible here, since a much larger clone lies one base away. The chain recombines TRBV7-9 with TRBJ2-5; D not resolved. In germline, CDR1 is SEHNR, CDR2 FQNEAQ (reference sequence). The CDR3 spans 15 residues. Here the CDR3 DNA reads TGTCCCAGCAGCTTATCGGTCTCAAGCGCGGAGACCCAGTACTTC. Protein product: CPSSLSVSSAETQYF.

The rearrangement links TRBV11-2 to TRBJ2-7; D assignment may be TRBD1 or TRBD2 (5 bases each). CDR3 size: 17 residues. Germline-derived CDR1 and CDR2 are SGHAT and FQNNGV. V lost 5 bases, J lost 1 base, and 21 bases lay in between. CDR3 protein: CASSPLGASNPSYEQYF. The DNA of the CDR3 is TGTGCCAGCAGCCCCCTCGGGGCGTCAAACCCTTCCTACGAGCAGTACTTC.

The table lists this clonotype with a few counts. The chain carries TRBV10-3 and TRBJ2-1, with 10 bases lining up with TRBD2. V was pared by 4 bases and J by 2 bases, with 2 bases of the junction left unmatched. The CDR3 totals 15 residues. The germline V gene encodes CDR1 ENHRY and CDR2 SYGVKD. CDR3: CAISGAGGPYNEQFF. CDR3 sequence (DNA): TGTGCCATCAGTGGAGCGGGAGGGCCCTACAATGAGCAGTTCTTC.

This clonotype was seen only a few times. The chain uses TRBV28 and TRBJ1-5, with TRBD1 identical over 10 bases. The CDR3 contains 15 residues. V was clipped by 3 bases and J by 5 bases; unmatched bases: 4. The germline CDR1 and CDR2 sequences are MDHEN and SYDVKM. The CDR3 sequence is CASSFLGQGYQPQHF. CDR3 nucleotide sequence: TGTGCCAGCAGTTTTCTGGGACAGGGGTATCAGCCCCAGCATTTT.

J is TRBJ2-1 and V is TRBV18, with no clear D. The CDR3 sequence is 14 residues long. Trimming stripped 0 bases from V and 1 base from J, with 4 bases between. Germline V gives CDR1 KGHSH, CDR2 LQKENI. CDR3 DNA sequence: TGTGCCAGCTCACCACCGAAATCCTACAATGAGCAGTTCTTC. Protein sequence: CASSPPKSYNEQFF.

The V gene is TRBV10-1, the J gene TRBJ2-7, with 10 bases identical to TRBD2. The germline V gene has CDR1 WNHNN and CDR2 SYGVQD (reference sequence). The CDR3 spans 15 residues. Trimming took 11 bases from V and 0 from J; bases not matched to a gene: 10. In DNA form, the CDR3 reads TGCGCCGGACCCCCGGGACTAGCGTGCTCCTACGAGCAGTACGTC. Translating it yields CAGPPGLACSYEQYV.

This chain uses TRBV4-2 with TRBJ2-3; D is perhaps TRBD2 (6 bases). Trimming removed 4 bases at V and 3 bases at J, with 14 bases between. This CDR3 has 15 residues. Germline CDR1 reads LGHNA; CDR2 reads YNFKEQ. CDR3 amino acids: CASSPRPSVTDTQYF. The CDR3 coding sequence is TGTGCCAGCAGCCCACGACCTAGCGTAACAGATACGCAGTATTTT.

The chain joins TRBV27 to TRBJ2-1; D remains unclear. Trimming removed 11 bases from V and 6 bases from J, with 5 bases in between. CDR1 and CDR2 from the germline V gene are MNHEY and SMNVEV (reference sequence). The CDR3 spans 9 residues. DNA for the CDR3: TGTGCCCAACCCAATGAGCAGTTCTTC. It codes for CAQPNEQFF.

V and J are TRBV7-6 and TRBJ2-5; TRBD2 might be the D (7 bases). Trimming took off 5 bases at V and 4 bases at J, with 17 bases between the two ends. Looked up from germline, CDR1 is SGHVS and CDR2 is FNYEAQ. The CDR3 extends over 15 amino acids. The CDR3 sequence is CASSRPAGEGETQYF. The CDR3 bases are TGTGCCAGCAGCCGTCCGGCAGGGGAGGGAGAGACCCAGTACTTC. Using reference TRBV7-6 and TRBJ2-5 for the parts outside the CDR3, the full variable domain is GAGVSQSPRYKVTKRGQDVALRCDPISGHVSLYWYRQALGQGPEFLTYFNYEAQQDKSGLPNDRFSAERPEGSISTLTIQRTEQRDSAMYRCASSRPAGEGETQYFGPGTRLLVL.

This clonotype was counted many times. This chain uses TRBV7-2 with TRBJ2-2; no reliable D call. V dropped 4 bases and J dropped 3 bases, with 9 bases sitting between them. CDR1 is SGHTA and CDR2 is FQGNSA in the germline V gene. CDR3 length: 14 residues. CDR3 sequence (DNA): TGTGCCAGCAGCTCACAAAAATACACCGGGGAGCTGTTTTTT. This sequence encodes CASSSQKYTGELFF.

This chain joins TRBV2 and TRBJ1-5; D gene unclear. V was pared by 0 bases and J by 6 bases, with 15 bases between. Germline V gene lookup returns CDR1 SNHLY and CDR2 FYNNEI. The CDR3 extends over 16 amino acids. CDR3 protein: CASSEAARTDIQPQHF. The CDR3 bases are TGTGCCAGCAGTGAAGCGGCCAGGACTGATATTCAGCCCCAGCATTTT.

The chain links TRBV6-2 or TRBV6-3 to TRBJ2-4, with unresolved D. Germline loops: CDR1 MNHEY, CDR2 SVGEGT. This CDR3 has 13 residues. V was clipped by 4 bases and J by 16 bases, with 20 bases between them. The CDR3 is CASSFPLSVSRYF. As DNA, the CDR3 is TGTGCCAGCAGTTTTCCCCTTTCCGTTAGTCGATACTTC.